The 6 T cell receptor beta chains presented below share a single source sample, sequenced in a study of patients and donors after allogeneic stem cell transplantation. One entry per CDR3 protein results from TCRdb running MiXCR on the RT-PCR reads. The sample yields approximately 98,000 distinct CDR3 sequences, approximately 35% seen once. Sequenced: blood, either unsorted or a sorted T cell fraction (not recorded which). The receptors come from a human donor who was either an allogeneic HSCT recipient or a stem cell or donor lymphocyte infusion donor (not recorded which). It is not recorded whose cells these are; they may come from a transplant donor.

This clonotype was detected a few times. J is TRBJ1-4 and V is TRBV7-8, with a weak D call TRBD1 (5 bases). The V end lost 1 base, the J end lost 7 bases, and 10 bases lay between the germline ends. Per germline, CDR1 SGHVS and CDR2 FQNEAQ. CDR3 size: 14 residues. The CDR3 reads CASSLGREIEKLFF. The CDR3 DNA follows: TGTGCCAGCAGCTTAGGCAGGGAGATTGAAAAACTGTTTTTT.

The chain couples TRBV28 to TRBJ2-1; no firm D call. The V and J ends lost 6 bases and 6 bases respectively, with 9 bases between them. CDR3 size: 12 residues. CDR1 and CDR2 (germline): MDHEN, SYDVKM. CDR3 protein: CASRGSRNEQFF. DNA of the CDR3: TGTGCCAGCAGGGGTAGCCGCAATGAGCAGTTCTTC.

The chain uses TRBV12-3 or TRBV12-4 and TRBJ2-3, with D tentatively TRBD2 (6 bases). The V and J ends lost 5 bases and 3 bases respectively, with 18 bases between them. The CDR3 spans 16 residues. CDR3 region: CASSLGTGGRTDTQYF. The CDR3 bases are TGTGCCAGCAGTCTGGGGACTGGAGGGCGGACAGATACGCAGTATTTT.

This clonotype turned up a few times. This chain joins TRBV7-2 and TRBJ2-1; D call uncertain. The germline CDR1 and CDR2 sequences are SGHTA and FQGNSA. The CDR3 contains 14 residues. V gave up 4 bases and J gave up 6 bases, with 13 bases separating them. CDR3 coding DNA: TGTGCCAGCAGCTCACGCCTCTATGGCAATGAGCAGTTCTTC. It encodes CASSSRLYGNEQFF.

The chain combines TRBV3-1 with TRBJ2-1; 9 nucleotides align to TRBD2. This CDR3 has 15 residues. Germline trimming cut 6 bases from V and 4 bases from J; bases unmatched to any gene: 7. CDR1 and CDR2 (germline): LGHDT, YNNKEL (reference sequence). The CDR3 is CASRFASGDYNEQFF. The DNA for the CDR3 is TGTGCCAGCAGATTTGCTAGCGGGGATTACAATGAGCAGTTCTTC.

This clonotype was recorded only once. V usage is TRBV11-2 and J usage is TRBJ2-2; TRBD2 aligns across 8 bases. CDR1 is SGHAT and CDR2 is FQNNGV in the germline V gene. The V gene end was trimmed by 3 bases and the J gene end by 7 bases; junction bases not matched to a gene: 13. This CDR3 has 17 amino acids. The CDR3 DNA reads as TGTGCCAGCAGCTTGAAACTTCCAGCGGGAGAGGTCGGGGAGCTGTTTTTT. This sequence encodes CASSLKLPAGEVGELFF. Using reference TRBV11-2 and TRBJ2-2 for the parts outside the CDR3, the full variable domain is EAGVAQSPRYKIIEKRQSVAFWCNPISGHATLYWYQQILGQGPKLLIQFQNNGVVDDSQLPKDRFSAERLKGVDSTLKIQPAKLEDSAVYLCASSLKLPAGEVGELFFGEGSRLTVL.